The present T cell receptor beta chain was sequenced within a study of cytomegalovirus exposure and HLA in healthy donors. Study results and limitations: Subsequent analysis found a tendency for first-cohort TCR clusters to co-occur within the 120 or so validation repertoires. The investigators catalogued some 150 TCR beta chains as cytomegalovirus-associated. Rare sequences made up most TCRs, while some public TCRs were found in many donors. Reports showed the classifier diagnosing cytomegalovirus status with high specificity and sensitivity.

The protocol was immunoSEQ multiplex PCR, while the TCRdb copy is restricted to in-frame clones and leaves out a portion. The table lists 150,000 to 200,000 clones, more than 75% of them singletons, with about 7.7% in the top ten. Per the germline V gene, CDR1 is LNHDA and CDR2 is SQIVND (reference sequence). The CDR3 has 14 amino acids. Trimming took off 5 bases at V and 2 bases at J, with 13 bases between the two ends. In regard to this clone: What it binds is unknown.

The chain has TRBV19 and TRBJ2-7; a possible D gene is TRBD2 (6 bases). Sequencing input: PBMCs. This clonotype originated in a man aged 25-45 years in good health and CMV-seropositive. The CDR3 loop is CASSLRGEAYEQYF. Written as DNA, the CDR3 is TGTGCCAGTAGTCTCAGAGGGGAGGCCTACGAGCAGTACTTC.